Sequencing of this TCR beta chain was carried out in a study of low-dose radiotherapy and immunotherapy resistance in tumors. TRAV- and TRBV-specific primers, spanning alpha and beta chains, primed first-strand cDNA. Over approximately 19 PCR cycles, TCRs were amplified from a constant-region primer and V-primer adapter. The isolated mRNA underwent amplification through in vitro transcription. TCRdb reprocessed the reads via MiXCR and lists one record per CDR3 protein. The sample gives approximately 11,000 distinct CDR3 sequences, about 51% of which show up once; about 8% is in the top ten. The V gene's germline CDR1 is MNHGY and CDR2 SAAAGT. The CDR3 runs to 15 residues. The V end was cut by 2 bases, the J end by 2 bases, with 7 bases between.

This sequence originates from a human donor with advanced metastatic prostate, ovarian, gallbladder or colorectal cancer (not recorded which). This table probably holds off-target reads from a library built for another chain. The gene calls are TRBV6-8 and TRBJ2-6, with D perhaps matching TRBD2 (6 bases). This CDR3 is CASSYGGTGANVLTF. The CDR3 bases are TGTGCCAGCAGTTACGGGGGGACTGGGGCCAACGTCCTGACTTTC.